This paragraph covers one T cell receptor (beta chain) sequence. This entry belongs to a study of T cells in Graves' hyperthyroidism and ophthalmopathy. Template material for amplifying TCR beta CDR3 regions consisted of RNA transcripts. The TCR CDR3 was amplified in a first-round RT-PCR using the HTBI primer set. Using its own MiXCR run on the multiplex PCR reads, TCRdb lists one record per CDR3 protein. The table has fewer than 750,000 distinct CDR3 sequences, around 42% seen once; the top ten hold approximately 7.5%. No progression to ophthalmopathy during 18 months of follow-up defined stable disease. V lost 8 bases and J lost 4; bases outside the gene matches: 22. Germline V gene sequence: CDR1 SGHAT, CDR2 FQNNGV. CDR3 length: 18 amino acids.

Material: peripheral blood or thyroid tissue (not recorded which). The chain uses TRBV11-2 and TRBJ1-1, with TRBD1 matching 7 bases. This receptor was obtained from a young woman with Graves' hyperthyroidism. In DNA form, the CDR3 reads TGTGCCAGCTCCAGAGACAGGGCGACAGAACCAAGAAGCACTGAAGCTTTCTTT. Its translation is CASSRDRATEPRSTEAFF.